The clone carrying this T cell receptor beta chain showed up just a few times. Antigen: not known. The CDR3 extends over 15 amino acids. Germline loops: CDR1 MNHEY, CDR2 SVGAGI. V shed 2 bases and J shed 2 bases, with 7 bases lying between them. Library preparation (for TCRbeta) was performed with unique molecular identifiers. Via MiXCR, TCRdb re-called the PCR reads, giving one row per CDR3 protein. The repertoire holds fewer than 700,000 distinct CDR3 sequences, with more than 20% as singletons. The record originates from a study of T-cell reconstitution after alpha-beta-depleted transplantation in children. Regarding the study as a whole: Reports say that about two months after transplant, the alpha-beta T cells came out of several hundred graft clones that had expanded. T-cell counts and diversity at one year post-transplant came mainly from newly produced T cells. Surviving recipient T cells and intrathymic progenitors accounted for some patients' high TCRbeta diversity at day 60.

This rearrangement joins TRBV6-5 to TRBJ2-6; D uncertain. The sample consisted of PBMCs, mostly from graft donor cells, taken 360 days after TCRalphabeta/CD19-depleted stem cell transplant. The clonotype originates from a boy in the first two years of life who had a stem cell transplant for acute myeloid leukemia, so the T cells may come from the graft donor. The CDR3 DNA follows: TGTGCCAGCAGTTACATGGGAACTGGGGCCAACGTCCTGACTTTC. Encoded protein: CASSYMGTGANVLTF.